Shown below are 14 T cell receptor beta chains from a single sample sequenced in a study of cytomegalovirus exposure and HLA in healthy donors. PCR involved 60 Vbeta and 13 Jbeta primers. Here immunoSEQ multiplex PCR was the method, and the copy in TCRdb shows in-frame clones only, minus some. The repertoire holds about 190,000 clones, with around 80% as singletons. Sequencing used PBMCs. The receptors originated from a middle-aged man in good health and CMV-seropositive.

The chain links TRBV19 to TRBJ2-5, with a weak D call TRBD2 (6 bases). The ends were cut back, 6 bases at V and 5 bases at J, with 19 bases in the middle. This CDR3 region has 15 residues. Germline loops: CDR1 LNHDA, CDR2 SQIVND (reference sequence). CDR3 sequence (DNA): TGTGCCAGTAGCGATAGAAAGGAGGGATGGGAGACCCAGTACTTC. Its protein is CASSDRKEGWETQYF.

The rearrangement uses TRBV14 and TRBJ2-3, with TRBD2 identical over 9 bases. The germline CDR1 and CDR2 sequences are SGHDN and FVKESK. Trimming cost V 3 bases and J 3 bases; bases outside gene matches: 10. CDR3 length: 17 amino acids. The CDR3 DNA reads TGTGCCAGCAGCCACGCCACGGGCCTAGCGGGGACAGATACGCAGTATTTT. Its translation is CASSHATGLAGTDTQYF.

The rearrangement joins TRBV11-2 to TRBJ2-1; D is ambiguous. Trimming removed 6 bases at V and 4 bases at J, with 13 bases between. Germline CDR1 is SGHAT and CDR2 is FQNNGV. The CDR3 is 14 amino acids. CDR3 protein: CASRKIGDYNEQFF. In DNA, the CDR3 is TGTGCCAGCAGGAAAATCGGTGATTACAATGAGCAGTTCTTC.

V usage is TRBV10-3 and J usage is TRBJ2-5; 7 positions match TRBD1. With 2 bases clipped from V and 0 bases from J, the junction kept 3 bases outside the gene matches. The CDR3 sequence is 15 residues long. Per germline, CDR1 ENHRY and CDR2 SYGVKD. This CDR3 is CAISERDRYQETQYF. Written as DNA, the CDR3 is TGTGCCATCAGTGAGAGGGACAGATACCAAGAGACCCAGTACTTC.

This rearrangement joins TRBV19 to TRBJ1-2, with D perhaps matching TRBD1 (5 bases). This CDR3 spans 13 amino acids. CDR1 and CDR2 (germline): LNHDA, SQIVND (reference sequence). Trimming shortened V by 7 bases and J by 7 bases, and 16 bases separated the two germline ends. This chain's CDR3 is CASNQGKTSGYTF. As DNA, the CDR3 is TGTGCCAGTAACCAGGGAAAGACCAGTGGCTACACCTTC.

The CDR3, as DNA: TGTGCCAGCAGTGAAAGGAGCCTAAGCAATCAGCCCCAGCATTTT. It specifies CASSERSLSNQPQHF. This chain uses TRBV6-1 with TRBJ1-5, with unresolved D. V lost 2 bases, J lost 1 base, and 9 bases lay in between. The CDR3 extends over 15 amino acids. The germline V gene encodes CDR1 MNHNS and CDR2 SASEGT.

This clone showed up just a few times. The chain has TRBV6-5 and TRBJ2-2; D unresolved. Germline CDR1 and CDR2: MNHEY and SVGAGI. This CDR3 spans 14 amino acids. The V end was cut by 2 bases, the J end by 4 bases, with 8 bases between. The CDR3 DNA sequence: TGTGCCAGCAGTTACGCTGGAGCCACCGGGGAGCTGTTTTTT. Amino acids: CASSYAGATGELFF.

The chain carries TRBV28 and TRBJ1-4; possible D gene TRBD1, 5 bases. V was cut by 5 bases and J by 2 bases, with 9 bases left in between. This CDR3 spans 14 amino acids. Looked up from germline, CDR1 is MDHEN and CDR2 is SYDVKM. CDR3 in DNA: TGTGCCAGCAGTGGGGGGGTGACTAATGAAAAACTGTTTTTT. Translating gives CASSGGVTNEKLFF.

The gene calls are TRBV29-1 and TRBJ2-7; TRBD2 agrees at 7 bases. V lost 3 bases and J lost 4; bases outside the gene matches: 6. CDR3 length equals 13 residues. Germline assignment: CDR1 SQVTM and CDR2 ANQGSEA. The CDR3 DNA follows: TGCAGCGTTGATCCGGGGGGTGGGTACGAGCAGTACTTC. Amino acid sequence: CSVDPGGGYEQYF.

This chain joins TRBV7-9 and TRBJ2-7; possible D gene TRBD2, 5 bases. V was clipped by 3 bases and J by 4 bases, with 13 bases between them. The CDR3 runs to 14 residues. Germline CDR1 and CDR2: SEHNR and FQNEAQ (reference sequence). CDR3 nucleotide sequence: TGTGCCAGCAGCTTGGTCGAGACTAATTACGAGCAGTACTTC. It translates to CASSLVETNYEQYF.

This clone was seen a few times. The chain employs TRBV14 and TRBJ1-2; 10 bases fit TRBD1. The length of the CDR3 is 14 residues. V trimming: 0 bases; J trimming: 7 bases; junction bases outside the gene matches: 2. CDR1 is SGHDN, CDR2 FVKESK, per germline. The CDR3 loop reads CASSQDRTGGGYTF. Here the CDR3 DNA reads TGTGCCAGCAGCCAAGACCGGACAGGGGGTGGCTACACCTTC. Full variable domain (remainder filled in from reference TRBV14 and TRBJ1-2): EAGVTQFPSHSVIEKGQTVTLRCDPISGHDNLYWYRRVMGKEIKFLLHFVKESKQDESGMPNNRFLAERTGGTYSTLKVQPAELEDSGVYFCASSQDRTGGGYTFGSGTRLTVV.

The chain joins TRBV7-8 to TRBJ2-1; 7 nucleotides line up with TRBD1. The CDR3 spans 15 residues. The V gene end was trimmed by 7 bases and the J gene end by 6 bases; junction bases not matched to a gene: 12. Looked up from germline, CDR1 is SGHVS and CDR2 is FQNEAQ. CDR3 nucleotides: TGTGCCAGCACCAGAACCGGGACAGCCACCAATGAGCAGTTCTTC. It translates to CASTRTGTATNEQFF. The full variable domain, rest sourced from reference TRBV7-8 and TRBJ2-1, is GAGVSQSPRYKVAKRGQDVALRCDPISGHVSLFWYQQALGQGPEFLTYFQNEAQLDKSGLPSDRFFAERPEGSVSTLKIQRTQQEDSAVYLCASTRTGTATNEQFFGPGTRLTVL.

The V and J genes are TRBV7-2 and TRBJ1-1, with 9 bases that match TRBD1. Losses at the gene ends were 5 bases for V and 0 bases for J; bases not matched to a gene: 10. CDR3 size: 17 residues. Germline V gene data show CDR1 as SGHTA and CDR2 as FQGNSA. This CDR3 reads CASSVTGTGYLNTEAFF. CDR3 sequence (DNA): TGTGCCAGCAGCGTCACCGGGACAGGGTACTTGAACACTGAAGCTTTCTTT.

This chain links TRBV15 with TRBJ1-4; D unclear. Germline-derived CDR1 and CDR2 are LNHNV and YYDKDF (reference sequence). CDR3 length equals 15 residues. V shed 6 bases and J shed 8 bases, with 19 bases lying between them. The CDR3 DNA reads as TGTGCCACCAGTCCCCCCGGAGGCAGGAGCGAAAAACTGTTTTTT. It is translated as CATSPPGGRSEKLFF.